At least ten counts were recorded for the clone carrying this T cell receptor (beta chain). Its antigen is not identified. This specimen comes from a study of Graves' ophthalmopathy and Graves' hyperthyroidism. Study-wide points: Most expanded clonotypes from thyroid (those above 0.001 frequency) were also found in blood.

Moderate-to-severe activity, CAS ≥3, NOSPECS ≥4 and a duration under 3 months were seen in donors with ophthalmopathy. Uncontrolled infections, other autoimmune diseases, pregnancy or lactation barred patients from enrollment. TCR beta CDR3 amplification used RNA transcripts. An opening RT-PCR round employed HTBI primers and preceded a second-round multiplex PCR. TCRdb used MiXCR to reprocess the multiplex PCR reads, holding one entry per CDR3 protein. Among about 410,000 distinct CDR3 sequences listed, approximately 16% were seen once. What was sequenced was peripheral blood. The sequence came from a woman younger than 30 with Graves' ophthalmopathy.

This CDR3 reads CASTPRGRGETQYF. The CDR3 coding sequence is TGTGCCAGCACGCCGAGAGGACGAGGGGAGACCCAGTACTTC. The chain has TRBV28 and TRBJ2-5, with D maybe TRBD2 (5 bases). The CDR3 covers 14 residues. Germline-derived CDR1 and CDR2 are MDHEN and SYDVKM. V lost 7 bases, J lost 5 bases, and 17 bases lay in between.